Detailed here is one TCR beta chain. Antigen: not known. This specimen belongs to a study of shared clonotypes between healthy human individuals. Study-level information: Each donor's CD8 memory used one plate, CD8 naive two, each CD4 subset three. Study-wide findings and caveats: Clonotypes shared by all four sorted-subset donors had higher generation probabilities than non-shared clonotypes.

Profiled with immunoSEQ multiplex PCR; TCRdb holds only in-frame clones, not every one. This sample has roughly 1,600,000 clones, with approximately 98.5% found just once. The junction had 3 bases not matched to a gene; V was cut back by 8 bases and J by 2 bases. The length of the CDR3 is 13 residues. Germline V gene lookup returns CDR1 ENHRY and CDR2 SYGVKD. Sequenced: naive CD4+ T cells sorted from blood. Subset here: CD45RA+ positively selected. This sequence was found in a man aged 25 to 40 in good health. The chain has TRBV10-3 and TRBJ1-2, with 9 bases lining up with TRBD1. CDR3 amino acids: CAISDRGNYGYTF. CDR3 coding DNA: TGTGCCATCTCTGACAGGGGGAACTATGGCTACACCTTC.